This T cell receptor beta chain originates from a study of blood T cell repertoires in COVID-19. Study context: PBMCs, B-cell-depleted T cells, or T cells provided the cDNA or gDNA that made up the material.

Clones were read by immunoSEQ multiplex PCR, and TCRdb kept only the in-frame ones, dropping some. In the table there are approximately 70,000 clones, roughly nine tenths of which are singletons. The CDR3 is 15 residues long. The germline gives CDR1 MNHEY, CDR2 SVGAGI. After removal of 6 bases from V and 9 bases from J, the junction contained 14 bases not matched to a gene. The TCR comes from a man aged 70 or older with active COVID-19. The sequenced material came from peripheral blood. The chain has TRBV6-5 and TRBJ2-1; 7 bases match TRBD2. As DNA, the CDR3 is TGTGCCAGCAGGGGCACTAGGGAGGGGCTCGGTGAGCAGTTCTTC. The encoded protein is CASRGTREGLGEQFF.